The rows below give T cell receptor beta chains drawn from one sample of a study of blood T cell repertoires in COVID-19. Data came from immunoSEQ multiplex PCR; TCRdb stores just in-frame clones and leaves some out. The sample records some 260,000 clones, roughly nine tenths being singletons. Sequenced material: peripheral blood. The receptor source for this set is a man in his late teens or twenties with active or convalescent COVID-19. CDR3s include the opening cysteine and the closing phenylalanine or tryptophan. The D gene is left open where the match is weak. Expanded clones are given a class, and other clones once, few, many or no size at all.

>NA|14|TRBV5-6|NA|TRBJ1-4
TGTGCCAGCAGCTCCGACAGGATTAATGAAAAACTGTTTTTT
CASSSDRINEKLFF
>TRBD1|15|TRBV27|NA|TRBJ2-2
TGTGCCAGCAGTTTAGGACAGGGGCTAACCGGGGAGCTGTTTTTT
CASSLGQGLTGELFF
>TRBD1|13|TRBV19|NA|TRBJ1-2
TGTGCCAGTAGGATACAGGGGGCGGTTGGCTACACCTTC
CASRIQGAVGYTF
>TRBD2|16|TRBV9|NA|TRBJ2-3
TGTGCCAGCAGCTTCCCCTTTGGGGGGGTATCAGATACGCAGTATTTT
CASSFPFGGVSDTQYF
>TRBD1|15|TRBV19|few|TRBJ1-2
TGTGCCAGTAGTACCCCCTCGACAGGGAAGGATGGCTACACCTTC
CASSTPSTGKDGYTF
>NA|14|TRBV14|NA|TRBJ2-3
TGTGCCAGCAGCCATTACGGAGCGGCAGATACGCAGTATTTT
CASSHYGAADTQYF
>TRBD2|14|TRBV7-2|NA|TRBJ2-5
TGTGCCAGCAGCCCACTAGCGATGGAGGAGACCCAGTACTTC
CASSPLAMEETQYF
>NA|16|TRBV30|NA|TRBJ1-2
TGTGCCTGGAGTGTCCCCCAACGGACAGATAACTATGGCTACACCTTC
CAWSVPQRTDNYGYTF
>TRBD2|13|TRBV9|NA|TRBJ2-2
TGTGCCAGCAGTTTAGGACTAGCGGGAGAACTGTTTTTT
CASSLGLAGELFF
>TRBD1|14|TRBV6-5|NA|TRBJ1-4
TGTGCCAGCAGTACACAGGGGGCATGGGAAAAACTGTTTTTT
CASSTQGAWEKLFF
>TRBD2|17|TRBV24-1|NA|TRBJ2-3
TGTGCCACCAGTGAACCCGGACTAGCGGGAGTACCAGATACGCAGTATTTT
CATSEPGLAGVPDTQYF
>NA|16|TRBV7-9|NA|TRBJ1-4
TGTGCCAGCAGCTTGGGGAGGGGACGGGATAATGAAAAACTGTTTTTT
CASSLGRGRDNEKLFF
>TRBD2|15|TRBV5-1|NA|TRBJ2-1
TGCGCCAGCAGTCCTGGCGGCGGGAGCTACAATGAGCAGTTCTTC
CASSPGGGSYNEQFF
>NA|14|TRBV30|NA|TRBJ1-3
TGTGCCTGGGATCCGGGAATCTCTGGAAACACCATATATTTT
CAWDPGISGNTIYF
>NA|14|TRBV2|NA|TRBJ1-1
TGTGCCAGCAGTGTCCTCCCCCTGAACACTGAAGCTTTCTTT
CASSVLPLNTEAFF
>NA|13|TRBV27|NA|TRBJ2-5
TGTGCCAGCAGGGCAACTAGTGGAGAGACCCAGTACTTC
CASRATSGETQYF
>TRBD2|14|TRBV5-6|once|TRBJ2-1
TGTGCCAGCAGCTTGGGACTAGCGGGAGTTGAGCAGTTCTTC
CASSLGLAGVEQFF
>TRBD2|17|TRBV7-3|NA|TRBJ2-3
TGTGCCAGCAGCTCGGGACTAGCGGGGCCTAGCACAGATACGCAGTATTTT
CASSSGLAGPSTDTQYF
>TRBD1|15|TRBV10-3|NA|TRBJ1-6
TGTGCCACCCGACAGGGGATACCCTATAATTCACCCCTCCACTTT
CATRQGIPYNSPLHF
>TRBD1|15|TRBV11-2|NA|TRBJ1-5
TGTGCCAGCAGCTTAAGCGCAGGGGGCCTTCAGCCCCAGCATTTT
CASSLSAGGLQPQHF
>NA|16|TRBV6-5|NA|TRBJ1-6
TGTGCCAGCAGTTACCCACAGGGTGCCGTTTATTCACCCCTCCACTTT
CASSYPQGAVYSPLHF
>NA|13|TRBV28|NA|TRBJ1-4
TGTGCCAGCATCCCAGGGCAGGGGGAAAAACTGTTTTTT
CASIPGQGEKLFF
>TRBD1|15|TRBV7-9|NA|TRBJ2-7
TGTGCCAGCAGCTTAGGTGGGACAGGGAAGGGCGAGCAGTACTTC
CASSLGGTGKGEQYF
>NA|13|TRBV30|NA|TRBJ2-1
TGTGCCTGGAGCGGGTCATCCTACAATGAGCAGTTCTTC
CAWSGSSYNEQFF
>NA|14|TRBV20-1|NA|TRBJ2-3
TGCAGTGCTAGTCGGGCGGGTTTCACAGATACGCAGTATTTT
CSASRAGFTDTQYF
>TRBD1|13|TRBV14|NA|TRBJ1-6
TGTGCCAGCAGCCCGGACAGGGCGGAACCCCTCCACTTT
CASSPDRAEPLHF
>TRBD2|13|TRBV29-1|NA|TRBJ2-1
TGCAGCGCCGGGACTACAATAGACAATGAGCAGTTCTTC
CSAGTTIDNEQFF
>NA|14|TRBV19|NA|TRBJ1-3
TGTGCCAGTGCTGGAGAACGAGGGGGAAACACCATATATTTT
CASAGERGGNTIYF
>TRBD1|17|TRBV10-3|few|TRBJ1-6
TGTGCCATCAGTGAGAAGGAGGGGACAGGGATAGTTTCACCCCTCCACTTT
CAISEKEGTGIVSPLHF
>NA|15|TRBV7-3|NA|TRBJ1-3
TGTGCCAGCAGCTTAGGGCCAGACTCTGGAAACACCATATATTTT
CASSLGPDSGNTIYF
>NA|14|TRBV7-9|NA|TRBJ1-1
TGTGCCAGCAGCTCATTTAGGGGTAGGACTGAAGCTTTCTTT
CASSSFRGRTEAFF
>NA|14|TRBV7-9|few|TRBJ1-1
TGTGCCAGCAGCCCAGTGTGGGCGAACACTGAAGCTTTCTTT
CASSPVWANTEAFF
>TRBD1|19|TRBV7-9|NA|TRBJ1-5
TGTGCCAGCAGCATAGACGGGACAGGGGGCCGGAGAAGCAATCAGCCCCAGCATTTT
CASSIDGTGGRRSNQPQHF
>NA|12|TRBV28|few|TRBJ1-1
TGTGCCAGCAGCCACCCGGGACTTCTGACTTTCTTT
CASSHPGLLTFF
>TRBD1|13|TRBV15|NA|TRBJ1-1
TGTGCCACCAGCAGAGCGAGGGGGCCTGAAGCTTTCTTT
CATSRARGPEAFF
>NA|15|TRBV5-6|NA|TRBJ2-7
TGTGCCAGCAGCTTAAGGGGGGGCCTTTCAGGAGTGCAGTACTTC
CASSLRGGLSGVQYF
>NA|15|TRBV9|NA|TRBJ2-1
TGTGCCAGCAGCGTAGGGGATAGCGGATACAATGAGCAGTTCTTC
CASSVGDSGYNEQFF
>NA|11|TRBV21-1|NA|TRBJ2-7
TGTGCCAGCAGCAAAGCGGGACACCAAAACTTC
CASSKAGHQNF
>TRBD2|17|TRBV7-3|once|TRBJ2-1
TGTGCCAGCAGCTTAACGGGCGCCGGACTAGCTTCCAATGAGCAGTTCTTC
CASSLTGAGLASNEQFF
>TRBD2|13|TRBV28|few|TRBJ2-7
TGTGCCAGCAGGCGACTAGCGGGAGACGAGCAGTACTTC
CASRRLAGDEQYF
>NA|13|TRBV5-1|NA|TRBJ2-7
TGCGCCAGCAGCGGCAGGGGATTATACGAGCAGTACTTC
CASSGRGLYEQYF
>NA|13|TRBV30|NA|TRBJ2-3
TGTGCCTGGAGTTTACAGGAGCGAGATACGCAGTATTTT
CAWSLQERDTQYF
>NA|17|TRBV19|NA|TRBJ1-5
TGTGCCAGTAGTCAGTCGGGGGGACGGATCCCCAAGGTAGCCCAGCATTTT
CASSQSGGRIPKVAQHF
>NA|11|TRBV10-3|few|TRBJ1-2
TGTGCCGGGGGGGGAAATTATGGCTACACCTTC
CAGGGNYGYTF
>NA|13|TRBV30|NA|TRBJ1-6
TGTGCCTGGAGCCGAGCAGGGGATTCACCCCTCCACTTT
CAWSRAGDSPLHF
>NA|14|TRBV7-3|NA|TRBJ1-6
TGTGCCAGCAGCCCGAGCGGGGGAGTTTCACCCCTCCACTTT
CASSPSGGVSPLHF
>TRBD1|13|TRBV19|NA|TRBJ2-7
TGTGCCAGTAGTCCCTGGGACAGGGGCGAGCAGTACTTC
CASSPWDRGEQYF
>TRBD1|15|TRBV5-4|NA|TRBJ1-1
TGTGCCAGCAGCTTGGTGACAGGGGCGGGCACTGAAGCTTTCTTT
CASSLVTGAGTEAFF
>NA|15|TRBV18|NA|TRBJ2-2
TGTGCCAGCTCACCACGAGGGACTGACACCGGGGAGCTGTTTTTT
CASSPRGTDTGELFF
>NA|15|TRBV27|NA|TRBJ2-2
TGTGCCAGCAGTTTCTCACAACAGCCAACCGTGTGGCTGTTTTTT
CASSFSQQPTVWLFF
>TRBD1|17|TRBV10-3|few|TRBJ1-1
TGTGCCATCAGTGACGGACAGGGCTTTGAAATGAACACTGAAGCTTTCTTT
CAISDGQGFEMNTEAFF